Listed here are 23 T cell receptor beta chains from one sample, sequenced in a study of T-cell reconstitution after alpha-beta-depleted transplantation in children. Researchers prepared the TCRbeta library using unique molecular identifiers, the study reports. TCRdb analysed the PCR reads with MiXCR anew, one entry per CDR3 protein. The sample carries some 600,000 distinct CDR3 sequences, over 10% recorded once. The sequences come from PBMCs, mostly from graft donor cells, collected 360 days after TCRalphabeta/CD19-depleted stem cell transplant. Source of these receptors: a male patient aged 10 to 17 who had a stem cell transplant for acute myeloid leukemia, so the T cells may come from the graft donor.

This clonotype was detected a few times. The chain combines TRBV7-9 with TRBJ2-7; the D is unclear. Germline CDR1 and CDR2: SEHNR and FQNEAQ (reference sequence). This CDR3 comprises 13 residues. Trimming pared 5 bases from V and 2 bases from J, leaving 10 bases between. The DNA for the CDR3 is TGTGCCAGCAGCCTGATCACAACCTACGAGCAGTACTTC. Its protein is CASSLITTYEQYF.

For the CDR3, the DNA is TGTGCCAGCAGCCAAGATATAACCTACGAGCAGTACTTC. Translation gives CASSQDITYEQYF. The chain links TRBV4-2 to TRBJ2-7; D remains ambiguous. Trimming cost V 0 bases and J 2 bases, with 5 bases left between them. The V gene's germline CDR1 is LGHNA and CDR2 YNFKEQ. The CDR3 runs to 13 residues.

The chain links TRBV3-1 to TRBJ1-5, with D hard to call. The V end lost 0 bases, the J end lost 6 bases, and 6 bases lay between the germline ends. The CDR3 consists of 13 residues. Germline lookup yields CDR1 LGHDT and CDR2 YNNKEL (reference sequence). As DNA, the CDR3 is TGTGCCAGCAGCCAAGACAGCCCTCAGCCCCAGCATTTT. Translating it yields CASSQDSPQPQHF.

V and J are TRBV5-1 and TRBJ2-1, with 8 bases identical to TRBD2. The V and J ends lost 0 bases and 7 bases, in that order; junction bases with no gene match: 12. From germline, CDR1 is SGHRS and CDR2 YFSETQ. The length of the CDR3 is 17 residues. CDR3 in amino acids: CASSLEALAAGGNEQFF. The CDR3 coding sequence is TGCGCCAGCAGCTTGGAGGCACTAGCGGCCGGGGGGAATGAGCAGTTCTTC.

A few counts support this clonotype. The V and J genes are TRBV7-2 and TRBJ2-7; D uncertain. The V gene's germline CDR1 is SGHTA and CDR2 FQGNSA. The CDR3 is 13 residues long. V gave up 1 base and J gave up 7 bases, with 11 bases separating them. CDR3 DNA: TGTGCCAGCAGCTTAGACAGAGTCACGGAGCAGTACTTC. Translating it yields CASSLDRVTEQYF.

This chain links TRBV29-1 with TRBJ2-7; the D gene is possibly TRBD2 (6 bases). This CDR3 is built from 15 residues. With 4 bases removed from V and 0 bases from J, the gap between germline ends came to 16 bases. The V gene's germline CDR1 is SQVTM and CDR2 ANQGSEA. The CDR3 is CSVGGGTSLSYEQYF. DNA of the CDR3: TGCAGCGTTGGAGGAGGGACTTCTCTCTCCTACGAGCAGTACTTC.

J is TRBJ2-3 and V is TRBV7-3, with D possibly being TRBD1 (6 bases). Germline values: CDR1 SGHTA, CDR2 FQGTGA. Trimming cost V 5 bases and J 0 bases, with 9 bases left between them. CDR3 length equals 14 residues. The CDR3 loop reads CASSQGPSTDTQYF. The CDR3, as DNA: TGTGCCAGCAGCCAGGGGCCTAGCACAGATACGCAGTATTTT.

The CDR3 sequence is CSARERGRGNSYEQYF. As DNA, the CDR3 is TGCAGTGCTAGAGAACGGGGACGGGGGAACTCCTACGAGCAGTACTTC. The chain couples TRBV20-1 to TRBJ2-7, with a weak D call TRBD2 (6 bases). The length of the CDR3 is 16 residues. The ends were cut back, 0 bases at V and 0 bases at J, with 15 bases in the middle. Germline CDR1 is DFQATT and CDR2 is SNEGSKA (reference sequence).

The chain employs TRBV28 and TRBJ1-5, with 7 bases that match TRBD1. Looked up from germline, CDR1 is MDHEN and CDR2 is SYDVKM. CDR3 length equals 18 residues. J lost 0 bases, V lost 3 bases, and 11 bases had no gene match. The CDR3 here is CASSFGSLGGYSNQPQHF. The CDR3, as DNA: TGTGCCAGCAGTTTCGGTTCCCTAGGGGGCTATAGCAATCAGCCCCAGCATTTT.

This clonotype was seen many times. This chain connects TRBV5-1 to TRBJ2-1; D is undetermined. V was trimmed by 0 bases and J by 7 bases, leaving 5 bases between them. CDR3 length: 12 amino acids. Germline V gene sequence: CDR1 SGHRS, CDR2 YFSETQ. The CDR3 sequence is CASSLGANEQFF. CDR3 nucleotides: TGCGCCAGCAGCTTGGGAGCGAATGAGCAGTTCTTC.

The J gene is TRBJ2-5, the V gene TRBV20-1; TRBD1 aligns across 8 bases. The V gene end was trimmed by 2 bases and the J gene end by 5 bases; junction bases not matched to a gene: 13. The CDR3 totals 16 residues. The germline gives CDR1 DFQATT, CDR2 SNEGSKA (reference sequence). The CDR3 bases are TGCAGTGCTAGATTCTCAGGGGGCGCATGGTTGGAGACCCAGTACTTC. Residues: CSARFSGGAWLETQYF.

The chain recombines TRBV6-5 with TRBJ2-4; TRBD1 matches 10 bases. Germline CDR1 and CDR2: MNHEY and SVGAGI. This CDR3 has 15 residues. Unmatched junction bases numbered 6, after V lost 5 bases and J lost 5 bases. The CDR3 sequence is CASSPRQGAENIQYF. CDR3 DNA: TGTGCCAGCAGTCCTCGACAGGGGGCCGAAAACATTCAGTACTTC.

This clonotype occurred many times. This chain links TRBV4-2 with TRBJ2-6; 11 bases fit TRBD1. The germline CDR1 and CDR2 sequences are LGHNA and YNFKEQ. This CDR3 has 19 amino acids. V lost 3 bases and J lost 1; bases outside the gene matches: 8. The CDR3, as DNA: TGTGCCAGCAGCCACTCCCCCGGACAGGGGGCATCTGGGGCCAACGTCCTGACTTTC. Translation: CASSHSPGQGASGANVLTF.

The chain has TRBV19 and TRBJ2-4; D is perhaps TRBD2 (6 bases). The CDR3 has 15 amino acids. The V gene's germline CDR1 is LNHDA and CDR2 SQIVND (reference sequence). V was pared by 3 bases and J by 8 bases, with 17 bases between. CDR3 loop: CASSIGPRDWDIQYF. The CDR3 bases are TGTGCCAGTAGTATTGGCCCGCGGGATTGGGACATTCAGTACTTC.

This clonotype has more than one count but fewer than ten. The J gene is TRBJ1-3, the V gene TRBV20-1, with 11 bases identical to TRBD1. The CDR3 sequence is 15 residues long. Germline CDR1 reads DFQATT; CDR2 reads SNEGSKA (reference sequence). After removal of 6 bases from V and 3 bases from J, the junction contained 7 bases not matched to a gene. The CDR3 DNA follows: TGCAGTGCACCTGGACAGGGGGCGTTTGGAAACACCATATATTTT. It yields the protein CSAPGQGAFGNTIYF.

This clonotype appeared many times. The chain joins TRBV14 to TRBJ2-5; D uncertain. V lost 3 bases to trimming and J lost 3 bases, with 5 bases between them. Germline CDR1 reads SGHDN; CDR2 reads FVKESK. The CDR3 spans 12 residues. CDR3 sequence: CASSHVKETQYF. CDR3 coding DNA: TGTGCCAGCAGCCACGTAAAAGAGACCCAGTACTTC.

This chain links TRBV6-6 with TRBJ2-5; maybe TRBD1 (6 bases). V shed 7 bases and J shed 2 bases, with 8 bases lying between them. Germline CDR1 MNHNY, CDR2 SVGAGI (reference sequence). CDR3 length: 12 residues. In DNA, the CDR3 is TGTGCCAGCACCGACAGGCAAGAGACCCAGTACTTC. As protein: CASTDRQETQYF.

This clonotype has a handful of counts. The chain uses TRBV10-3 and TRBJ2-3; D is ambiguous. This CDR3 contains 11 residues. The V gene's germline CDR1 is ENHRY and CDR2 SYGVKD. Trimming removed 7 bases from V and 0 bases from J, with 2 bases in between. The CDR3 DNA reads TGTGCCATCATGAGCACAGATACGCAGTATTTT. Translated, it gives CAIMSTDTQYF.

This clonotype was seen repeatedly, ten times or more. The genes are TRBV5-1 and TRBJ2-3; D might be TRBD1 (6 bases). The CDR3 length is 16 residues. V lost 2 bases and J lost 2, with 15 bases in between. Germline CDR1 SGHRS, CDR2 YFSETQ. This chain's CDR3 is CASSFPPGQNTDTQYF. The CDR3, as DNA: TGCGCCAGCAGCTTTCCTCCGGGACAAAACACAGATACGCAGTATTTT.

The V gene is TRBV12-3 or TRBV12-4, the J gene TRBJ2-1; D is unclear. There are 10 residues in the CDR3. Trimming took 8 bases from V and 9 from J, leaving 8 bases between them. DNA for the CDR3: TGTGCCAGCGGGATGGGTGAGCAGTTCTTC. Protein sequence: CASGMGEQFF.

The gene calls are TRBV28 and TRBJ1-2; D unresolved. Per the germline V gene, CDR1 is MDHEN and CDR2 is SYDVKM. This CDR3 has 13 amino acids. Trimming stripped 3 bases from V and 7 bases from J, with 12 bases between. The CDR3 here is CASSFPATVGYTF. For the CDR3, the DNA is TGTGCCAGCAGTTTCCCGGCAACAGTTGGCTACACCTTC.

This clonotype occurred a few times. J is TRBJ2-2 and V is TRBV4-3, with TRBD1 matching 10 bases. Trimming removed 0 bases from V and 3 bases from J; junction bases left unmatched: 1. CDR1 LGHNA and CDR2 YSLEER come from the germline V gene. CDR3 size: 16 residues. The CDR3: CASSQEGQGYTGELFF. The CDR3 nucleotides read TGCGCCAGCAGCCAAGAGGGACAGGGGTACACCGGGGAGCTGTTTTTT.

The chain carries TRBV18 and TRBJ2-7; D gene unclear. Between the trimmed V and J ends, which lost 0 bases and 2 bases, there was a span of 20 bases. The CDR3 loop spans 18 amino acids. Germline-derived CDR1 and CDR2 are KGHSH and LQKENI. CDR3 protein: CASSPPNPLLLPTYEQYF. The CDR3 DNA reads TGTGCCAGCTCACCACCGAACCCACTACTACTGCCTACCTACGAGCAGTACTTC. The variable domain in full, completed from reference TRBV18 and TRBJ2-7, reads NAGVMQNPRHLVRRRGQEARLRCSPMKGHSHVYWYRQLPEEGLKFMVYLQKENIIDESGMPKERFSAEFPKEGPSILRIQQVVRGDSAAYFCASSPPNPLLLPTYEQYFGPGTRLTVT.